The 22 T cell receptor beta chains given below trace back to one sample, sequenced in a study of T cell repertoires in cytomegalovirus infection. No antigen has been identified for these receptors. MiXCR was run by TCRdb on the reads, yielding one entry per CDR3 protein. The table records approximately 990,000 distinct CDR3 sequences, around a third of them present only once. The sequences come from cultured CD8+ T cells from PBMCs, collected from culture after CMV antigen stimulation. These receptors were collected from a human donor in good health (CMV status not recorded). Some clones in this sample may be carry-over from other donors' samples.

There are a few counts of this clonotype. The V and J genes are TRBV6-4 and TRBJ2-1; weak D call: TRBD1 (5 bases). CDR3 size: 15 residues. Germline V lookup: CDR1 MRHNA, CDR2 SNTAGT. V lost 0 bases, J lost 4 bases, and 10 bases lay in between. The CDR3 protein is CASSDSQGSYNEQFF. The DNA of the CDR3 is TGTGCCAGCAGTGACTCCCAGGGATCGTACAATGAGCAGTTCTTC.

The CDR3, as DNA: TGTGCCAGCAGACCCCGAGACAGGGGGCGTTCCTACAATGAGCAGTTCTTC. Translating gives CASRPRDRGRSYNEQFF. V is TRBV6-2 or TRBV6-3 and J is TRBJ2-1; 10 bases are a match to TRBD1. CDR3 length equals 17 residues. CDR1 is MNHEY and CDR2 is SVGEGT in the germline V gene. V lost 6 bases and J lost 1; bases outside the gene matches: 9.

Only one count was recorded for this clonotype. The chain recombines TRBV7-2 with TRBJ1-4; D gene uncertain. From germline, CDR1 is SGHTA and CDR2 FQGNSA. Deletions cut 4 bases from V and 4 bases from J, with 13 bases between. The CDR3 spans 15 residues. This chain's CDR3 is CASSSYPGFNEKLFF. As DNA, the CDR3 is TGTGCCAGCAGCTCGTACCCGGGTTTTAATGAAAAACTGTTTTTT.

This CDR3 is CAISESFAYEQYV. DNA of the CDR3: TGTGCCATCAGTGAGTCTTTTGCCTACGAGCAGTACGTC. The gene calls are TRBV10-3 and TRBJ2-7; D is uncertain. V shed 0 bases and J shed 2 bases, with 5 bases lying between them. This CDR3 contains 13 residues. Germline V gene lookup returns CDR1 ENHRY and CDR2 SYGVKD.

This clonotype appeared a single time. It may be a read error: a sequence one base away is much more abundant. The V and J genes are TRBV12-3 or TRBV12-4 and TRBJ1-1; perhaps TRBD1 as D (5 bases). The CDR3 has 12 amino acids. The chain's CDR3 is CASSPGWTEAYF. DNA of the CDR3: TGTGCCAGCAGCCCAGGGTGGACTGAAGCTTACTTT.

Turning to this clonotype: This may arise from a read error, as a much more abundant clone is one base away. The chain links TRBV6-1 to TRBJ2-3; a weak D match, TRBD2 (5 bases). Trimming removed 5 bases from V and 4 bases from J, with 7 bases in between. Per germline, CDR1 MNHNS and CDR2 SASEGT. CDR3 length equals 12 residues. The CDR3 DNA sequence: TGTGCCAGCAGTTCCGGGGCAGATACGCAGTATTTT. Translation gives CASSSGADTQYF.

The CDR3 here is CASSPTGVGYEQYV. CDR3 sequence (DNA): TGTGCCAGCAGTCCGACAGGGGTGGGCTACGAGCAGTACGTC. V and J are TRBV27 and TRBJ2-7, with 8 bases aligning to TRBD1. The CDR3 extends over 14 amino acids. The junction had 6 bases not matched to a gene; V was cut back by 5 bases and J by 3 bases. CDR1 MNHEY and CDR2 SMNVEV come from the germline V gene (reference sequence).

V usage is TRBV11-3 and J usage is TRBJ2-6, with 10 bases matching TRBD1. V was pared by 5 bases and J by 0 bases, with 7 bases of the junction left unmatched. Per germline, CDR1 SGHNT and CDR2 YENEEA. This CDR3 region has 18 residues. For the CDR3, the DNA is TGTGCCAGCAGCCACGGGACAGGGGAGAGCTCTGGGGCCAACGTCCTGACTTTC. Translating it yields CASSHGTGESSGANVLTF.

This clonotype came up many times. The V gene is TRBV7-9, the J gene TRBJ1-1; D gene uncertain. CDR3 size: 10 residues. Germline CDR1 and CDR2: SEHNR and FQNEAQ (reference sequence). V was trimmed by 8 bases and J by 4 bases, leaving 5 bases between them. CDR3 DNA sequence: TGTGCCAGCTGGAGCACTGAAGCTTTCTTT. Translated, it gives CASWSTEAFF.

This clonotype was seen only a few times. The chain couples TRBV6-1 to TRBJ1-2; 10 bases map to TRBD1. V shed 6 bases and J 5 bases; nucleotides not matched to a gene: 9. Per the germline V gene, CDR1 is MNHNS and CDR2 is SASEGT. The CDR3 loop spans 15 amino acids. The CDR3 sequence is CASSMTGGVSYGYTF. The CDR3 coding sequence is TGTGCCAGCAGCATGACAGGGGGCGTTAGTTATGGCTACACCTTC.

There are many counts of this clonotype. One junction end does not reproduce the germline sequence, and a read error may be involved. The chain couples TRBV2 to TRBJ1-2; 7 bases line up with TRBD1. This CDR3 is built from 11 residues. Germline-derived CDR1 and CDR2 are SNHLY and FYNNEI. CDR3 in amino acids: CASRDRDGYTF. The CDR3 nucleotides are TGCGCCAGCAGAGACAGGGATGGCTACACCTTC.

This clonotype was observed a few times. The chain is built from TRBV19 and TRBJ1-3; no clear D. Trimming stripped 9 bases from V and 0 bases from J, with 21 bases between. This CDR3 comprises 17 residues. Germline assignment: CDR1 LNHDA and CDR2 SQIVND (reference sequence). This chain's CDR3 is CASLGSRGSLSGNTIYF. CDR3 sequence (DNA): TGTGCCAGCTTAGGGTCTCGCGGGTCACTCTCTGGAAACACCATATATTTT.

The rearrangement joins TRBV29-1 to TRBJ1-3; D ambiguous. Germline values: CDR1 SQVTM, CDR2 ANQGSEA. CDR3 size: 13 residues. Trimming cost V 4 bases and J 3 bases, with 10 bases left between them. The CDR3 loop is CSVAAEFGNTIYF. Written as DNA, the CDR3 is TGCAGCGTTGCGGCGGAGTTTGGAAACACCATATATTTT.

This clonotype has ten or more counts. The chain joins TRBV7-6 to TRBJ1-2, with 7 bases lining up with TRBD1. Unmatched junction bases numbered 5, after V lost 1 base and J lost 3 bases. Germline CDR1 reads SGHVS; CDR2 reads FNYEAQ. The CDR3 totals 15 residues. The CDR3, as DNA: TGTGCCAGCAGCTTAGAACAGGGGTCCTACTATGGCTACACCTTC. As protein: CASSLEQGSYYGYTF.

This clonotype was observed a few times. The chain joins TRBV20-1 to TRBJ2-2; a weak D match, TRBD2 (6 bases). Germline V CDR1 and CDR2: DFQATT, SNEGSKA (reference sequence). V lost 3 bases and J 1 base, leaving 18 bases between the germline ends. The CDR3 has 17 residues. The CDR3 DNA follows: TGCAGTGCTAGGGAATGGGGGGTGGGGGTGAACACCGGGGAGCTGTTTTTT. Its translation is CSAREWGVGVNTGELFF.

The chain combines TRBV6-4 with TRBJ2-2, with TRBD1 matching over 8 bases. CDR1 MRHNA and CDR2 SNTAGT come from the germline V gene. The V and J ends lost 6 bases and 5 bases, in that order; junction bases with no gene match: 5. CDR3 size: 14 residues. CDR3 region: CASRRTGLTGELFF. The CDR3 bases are TGTGCCAGCAGAAGGACAGGGCTTACCGGGGAGCTGTTTTTT.

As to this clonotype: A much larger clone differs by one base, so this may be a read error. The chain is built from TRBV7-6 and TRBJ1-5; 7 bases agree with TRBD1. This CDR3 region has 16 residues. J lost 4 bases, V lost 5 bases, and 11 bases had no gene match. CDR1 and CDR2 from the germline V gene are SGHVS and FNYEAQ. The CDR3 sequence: CASSPGTAGQNQPQHF. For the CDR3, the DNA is TGTGCCAGCAGCCCAGGGACAGCAGGGCAGAATCAGCCCCAGCATTTT.

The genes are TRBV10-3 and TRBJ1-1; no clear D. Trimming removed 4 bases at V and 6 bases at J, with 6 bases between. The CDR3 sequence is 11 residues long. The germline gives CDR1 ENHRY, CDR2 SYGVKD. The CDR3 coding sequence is TGTGCCATCAGTGGTAATGCTGAAGCTTTCTTT. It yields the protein CAISGNAEAFF.

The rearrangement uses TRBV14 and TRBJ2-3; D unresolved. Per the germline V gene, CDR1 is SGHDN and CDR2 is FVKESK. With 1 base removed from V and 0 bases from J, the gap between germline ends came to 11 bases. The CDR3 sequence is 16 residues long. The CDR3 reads CASSQVDGPSTDTQYF. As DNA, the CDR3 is TGTGCCAGCAGCCAAGTCGACGGACCTAGCACAGATACGCAGTATTTT.

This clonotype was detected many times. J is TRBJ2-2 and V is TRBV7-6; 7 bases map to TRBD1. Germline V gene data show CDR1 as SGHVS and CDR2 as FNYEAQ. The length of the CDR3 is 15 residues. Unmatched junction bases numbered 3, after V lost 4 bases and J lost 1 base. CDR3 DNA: TGTGCCAGCAGCTGGGGGACAGAGAACACCGGGGAGCTGTTTTTT. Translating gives CASSWGTENTGELFF.

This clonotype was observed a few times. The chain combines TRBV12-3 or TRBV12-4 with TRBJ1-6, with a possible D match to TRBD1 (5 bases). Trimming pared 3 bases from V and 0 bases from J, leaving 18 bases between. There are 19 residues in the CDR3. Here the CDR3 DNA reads TGTGCCAGCAGTTTTGCTCTCGGGGCCCAGAGCTCCTATAATTCACCCCTCCACTTT. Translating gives CASSFALGAQSSYNSPLHF.

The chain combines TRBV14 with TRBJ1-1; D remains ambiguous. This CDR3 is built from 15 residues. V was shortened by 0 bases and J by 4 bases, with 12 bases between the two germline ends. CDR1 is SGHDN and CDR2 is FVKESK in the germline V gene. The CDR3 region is CASSQDPPVFTEAFF. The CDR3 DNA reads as TGTGCCAGCAGCCAAGATCCCCCGGTATTCACTGAAGCTTTCTTT.